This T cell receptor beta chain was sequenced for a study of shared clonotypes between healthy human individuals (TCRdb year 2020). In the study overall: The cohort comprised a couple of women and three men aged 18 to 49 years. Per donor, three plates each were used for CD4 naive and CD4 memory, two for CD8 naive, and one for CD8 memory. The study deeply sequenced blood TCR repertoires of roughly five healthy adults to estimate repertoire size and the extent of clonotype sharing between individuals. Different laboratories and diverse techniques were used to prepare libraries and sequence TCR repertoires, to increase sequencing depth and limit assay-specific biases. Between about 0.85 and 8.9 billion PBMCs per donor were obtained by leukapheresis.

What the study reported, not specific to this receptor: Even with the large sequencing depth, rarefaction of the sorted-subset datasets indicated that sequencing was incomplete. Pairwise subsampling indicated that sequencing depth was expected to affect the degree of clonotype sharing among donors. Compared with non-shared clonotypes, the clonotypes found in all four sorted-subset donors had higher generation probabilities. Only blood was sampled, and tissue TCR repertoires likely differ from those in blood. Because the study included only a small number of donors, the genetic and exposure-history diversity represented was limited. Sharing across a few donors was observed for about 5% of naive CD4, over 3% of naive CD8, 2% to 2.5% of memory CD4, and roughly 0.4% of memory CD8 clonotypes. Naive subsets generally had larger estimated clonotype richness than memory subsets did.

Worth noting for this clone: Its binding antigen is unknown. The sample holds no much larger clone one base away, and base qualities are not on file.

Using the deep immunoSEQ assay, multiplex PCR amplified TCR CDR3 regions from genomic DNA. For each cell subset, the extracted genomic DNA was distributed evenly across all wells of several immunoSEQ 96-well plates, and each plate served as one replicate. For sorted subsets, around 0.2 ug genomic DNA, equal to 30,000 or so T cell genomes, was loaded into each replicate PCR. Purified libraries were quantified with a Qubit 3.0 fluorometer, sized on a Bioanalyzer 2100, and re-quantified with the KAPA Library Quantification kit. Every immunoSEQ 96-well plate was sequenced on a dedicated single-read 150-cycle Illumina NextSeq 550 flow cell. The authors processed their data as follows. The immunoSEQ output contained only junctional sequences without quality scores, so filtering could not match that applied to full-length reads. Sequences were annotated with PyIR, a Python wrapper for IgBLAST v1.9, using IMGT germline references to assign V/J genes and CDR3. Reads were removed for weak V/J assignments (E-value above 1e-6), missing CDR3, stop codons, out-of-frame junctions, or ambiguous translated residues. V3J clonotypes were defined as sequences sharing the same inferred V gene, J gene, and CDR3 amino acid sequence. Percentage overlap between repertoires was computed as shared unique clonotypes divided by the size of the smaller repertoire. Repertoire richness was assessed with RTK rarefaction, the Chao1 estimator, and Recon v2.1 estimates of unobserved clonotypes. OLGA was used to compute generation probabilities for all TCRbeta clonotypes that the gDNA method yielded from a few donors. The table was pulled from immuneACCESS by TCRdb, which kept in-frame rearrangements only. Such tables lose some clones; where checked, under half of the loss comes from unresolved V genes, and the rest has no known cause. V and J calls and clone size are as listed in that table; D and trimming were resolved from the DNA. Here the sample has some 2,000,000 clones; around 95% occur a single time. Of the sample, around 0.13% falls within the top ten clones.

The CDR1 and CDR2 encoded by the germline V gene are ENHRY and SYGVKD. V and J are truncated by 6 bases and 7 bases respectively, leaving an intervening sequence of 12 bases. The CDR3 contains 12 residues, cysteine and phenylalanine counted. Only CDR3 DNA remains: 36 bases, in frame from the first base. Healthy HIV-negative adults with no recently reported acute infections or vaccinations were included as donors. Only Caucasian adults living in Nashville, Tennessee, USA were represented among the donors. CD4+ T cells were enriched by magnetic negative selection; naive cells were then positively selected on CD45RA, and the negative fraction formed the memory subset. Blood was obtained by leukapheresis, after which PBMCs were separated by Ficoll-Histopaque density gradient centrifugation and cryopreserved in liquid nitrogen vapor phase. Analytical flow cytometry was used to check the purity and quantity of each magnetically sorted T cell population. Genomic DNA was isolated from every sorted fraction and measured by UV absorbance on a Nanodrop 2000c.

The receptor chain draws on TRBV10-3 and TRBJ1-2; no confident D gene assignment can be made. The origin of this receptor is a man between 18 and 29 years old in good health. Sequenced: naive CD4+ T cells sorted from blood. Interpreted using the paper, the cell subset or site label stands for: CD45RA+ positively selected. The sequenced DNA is TGTGCCATCAGCACAGTCGGGGTTGGCTACACCTTC. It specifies CAISTVGVGYTF.